This paragraph covers one T cell receptor beta chain sequence. Its cognate antigen has yet to be identified. No much larger clone exists at a distance of one base, and base qualities are not known. Taken from cysteine to phenylalanine, the CDR3 has 13 residues. Just CDR3 DNA is preserved here, 39 bases in frame from base 1. CDR1 is given as SQVTM and CDR2 as ANQGSEA, both from the germline V gene. V is reduced by 4 bases and J by 1 base, leaving a spacing of 10 bases between them. This specimen belongs to a study of cytomegalovirus exposure and HLA in healthy donors (dated by TCRdb to 2016 to 2017). Some background on the complete study: An earlier analysis of some 500 of the donors reported approximately 300 Gb of sequence data and 117 million unique TCR beta sequences from 150 million to 200 million T cells. About 300 gigabases of sequencing data and 70 million to 95 million unique TCR sequences made up an early release that covered 500 to 700 HLA-typed donors. Of the 350 to 450 genotyped donors, 70% to 90% were placed in the genetic ancestry cluster associated with self-reported Caucasian donors. The study was designed to test whether signatures of past pathogen exposure could be identified by cataloging public T cell receptors. Using immunosequencing, the study profiled T cell repertoires from 666 subjects and related those repertoires to cytomegalovirus serostatus. Besides the first cohort of under 700 subjects, a separate validation cohort made up of 95 to 150 different subjects was used. The study combined high-throughput TCR immunosequencing, statistical association of individual TCRs with disease status, and machine learning to predict cytomegalovirus infection status. To study patterns of TCR occurrence, a later analysis re-analyzed previously published TCR beta repertoires from 700 or so donors and added high-resolution HLA genotyping. Rather than using new phenotypic data, the later analysis identified candidate immune exposures from TCR beta sequences and from how often those sequences occurred across donors. An earlier analysis of roughly 580 of the donors used high-throughput TCR beta sequencing to judge whether each TCR beta V gene segment behaved as functional or pseudogenic. Alongside the repertoire data, information on donor age, sex, ethnicity and CMV serostatus was compiled. A later genetic analysis took genome-wide SNP genotypes for 398 of the 666 donors and used that subset as a discovery cohort. Every discovery cohort repertoire had been produced on one sequencing platform. HLA typing included class I and class II loci at four-digit resolution. The number of donors typed differed by locus, with roughly 620-630 for A, B, C, DRB1 and DQB1, roughly 550 for DQA1, 600 to 610 for DPA1, and over 400 for DPB1. Five DR-DQ haplotypes were treated as single units for association and clustering because of strong linkage in the cohort. Across 300 to 500 genotyped donors of the cohort, an average of approximately 240,000 unique TCR beta nucleotide sequences per donor were sequenced, and 15% to 20% of those sequences were non-productive.

Library prep was done by the immunoSEQ multiplex PCR assay. A mixture of 60 forward primers for TCR Vbeta segments and 13 reverse primers for TCR Jbeta segments was used in the multiplex PCR. The CDR3 region of rearranged TCR beta genes was amplified from genomic DNA with a multiplex PCR assay. On the Illumina HiSeq System, the amplified TCR beta libraries were sequenced as 87-base-pair reads. Concerning the study's data processing: Across the roughly 640 repertoires, a later analysis counted 80 million or so unique TCR beta chains, roughly 11 million of which were shared by at least two donors. Raw reads were error-corrected and collapsed into unique sequences by a nearest-neighbor algorithm in which closely related sequences were merged to remove PCR and sequencing errors. CDR3 sequences were aligned to IMGT reference sequences to assign V, D and J gene segments. For a sequence to be retained, a match of at least six nucleotides was required to both a V gene segment and a J gene segment. A rearrangement was called productive if the CDR3 had no stop codons and remained in frame with V and J, and every other rearrangement was called non-productive. CDR3 was defined by IMGT convention, running from the second conserved V-encoded cysteine to the conserved J-encoded phenylalanine. In an earlier analysis of around 540 of the donors, sequences lacking an unambiguous match to a single V gene segment were excluded. In an earlier analysis of 587 of the donors, V segments were called functional above 56.7% productive rearrangements and were called segregating when the between-donor standard deviation exceeded 5%. A statistical classification framework was built to diagnose cytomegalovirus status from the catalog of TCR beta chain sequences. V and J gene assignment, in a later analysis, came from comparing TCR nucleotide sequences with IMGT/GENE-DB human TR gene sequences. In a later analysis, CDR3 sequences and most-parsimonious VDJ recombination scenarios were assigned using the TCRdist pipeline. In a later analysis, each TCR beta chain was defined by its CDR3 amino acid sequence together with its V-gene family, and reads without a unique V-gene family were excluded. To address suspected cross-contamination and a sequencing artifact, a later analysis removed a few hundred highly shared, low-generation-probability nucleotide sequences. In a later analysis, a clonal expansion index for each public chain was calculated from normalized within-repertoire ranks of inferred template counts. In a later analysis, generation probabilities were computed with a VDJ recombination model fitted to out-of-frame rearrangements, and the resulting probabilities were checked against IGoR. In a later analysis, hypergeometric tests were used to score TCR-TCR, TCR-HLA and TCR-CMV co-occurrence, with a repertoire-size bias correction applied to TCR pairs. False discovery rates were estimated in a later analysis by permuting HLA or CMV assignments 20 times. In a later analysis, co-occurring TCRs were grouped using DBSCAN, with TCRdist sequence similarity added in when clustering inside HLA-allele-positive subsets. Co-occurrence clustering excluded repertoires with fewer than 30,000 or more than 120,000 public chains, plus five with anomalous nucleotide sharing. In TCRdb, the immuneACCESS table is reduced to in-frame sequences with V and J assigned. These tables do not hold every clone; where another copy was compared, an unresolved V gene accounts for under half, and the others remain unexplained. V, J and clone size reflect that table, while D and trimming were determined from the DNA. This sample is represented by 40,000 to 55,000 clones; 70% to 80% of them were singletons. The top ten clones comprise around 2.5% of the sample.

The investigation overall reported the following: In a later analysis, the rate of TCR association differed among HLA loci, with DRB1 alleles having the most associated TCRs and HLA-C alleles having the fewest. Because counts were too low, some 17 rarely observed V segments, including chromosome 9 orphons, were excluded from the earlier analysis of 587 of the donors. When HLA alleles, especially DR and DQ, strongly co-occurred, attributing TCR associations to individual alleles was difficult. In vitro tests confirmed that three of the cytomegalovirus-associated TCR beta chains recognize cytomegalovirus antigens. A further reported finding was that TCR beta sequences accurately predicted the HLA-A and HLA-B alleles for most subjects in the first cohort. In an earlier analysis of around 600 of the donors, most TCR beta V segments were observed in productive rearrangements about 87% or about 30% of the time, broadly matching IMGT annotations. Presence/absence analyses assumed roughly uniform sequencing depth across donors, an assumption that may not hold. Because HLA typing was unavailable for some donors at each locus, only the typed subset was used in association tests. In a later analysis, over 15,000 TCR beta sequences were associated with specific HLA alleles at a false discovery rate of 0.05. Because the 87-base-pair reads could not distinguish some IMGT-functional V segments, including TRBV6-2 and TRBV6-3, those segments were excluded. Several of the top co-occurrence clusters appeared to be linked to parvovirus B19, influenza, CMV and Epstein-Barr virus, according to a later analysis. According to a later genetic analysis, donors in an Asian-associated ancestry cluster had fewer N-insertions in productive TCRs than the approximately 630-donor mean. Immune exposure information for the cohort was limited to CMV serostatus. Most TCR sequences were observed very rarely across donors, whereas some public TCRs were present in many individuals. A group of highly shared sequence variants was considered likely to be a technical artifact of the sequencing pipeline. Cytomegalovirus status was reported to be diagnosed by the classifier with high specificity and sensitivity in both the original and validation cohorts. Only TCR beta chains were sequenced in this cohort, and the absence of alpha or paired-chain data limited detectable features. In a later analysis, HLA-associated TCR beta chains showed more clonal expansion and lower generation probabilities than non-associated chains that were equally common. In the study, 150 to 200 TCR beta chains were listed as associated with cytomegalovirus. Linkage disequilibrium might explain the correlated functional status among segregating V segments, but an unknown experimental factor could not be ruled out. In a later genetic analysis, a missense DCLRE1C variant was associated with V-gene and J-gene trimming of TCR beta chains, and the association was replicated in an independent cohort. The authors suggested that the approach could potentially be generalized to other disease states and immunological phenotypes. Most CMV-associated TCR beta chains appeared to be HLA-restricted in a later analysis, and the HLA associations seemed to be driven largely by CMV exposure.

The cohort consisted of some 670 healthy bone marrow donors. At the time of sampling, every cohort member was nominally healthy, though immune exposures that went unrecorded were likely present. The donor was CMV seropositive and was included in the group of some 290 seropositive cohort members. Every donor gave a peripheral blood sample, and the peripheral blood mononuclear cells from that sample were used for TCR beta sequencing. Genomic DNA was extracted from the blood cell samples with the Qiagen DNeasy Blood Extraction Kit. The receptor chain draws on TRBV29-1 and TRBJ1-1; tentative D gene TRBD1, with 6 bases matching. Specimen: PBMCs. The source is a woman aged 40 to 50 in good health and CMV-seropositive. The bases read TGCAGCGTTGGGCACAGGGCGAACACTGAAGCTTTCTTT. Its protein is CSVGHRANTEAFF.